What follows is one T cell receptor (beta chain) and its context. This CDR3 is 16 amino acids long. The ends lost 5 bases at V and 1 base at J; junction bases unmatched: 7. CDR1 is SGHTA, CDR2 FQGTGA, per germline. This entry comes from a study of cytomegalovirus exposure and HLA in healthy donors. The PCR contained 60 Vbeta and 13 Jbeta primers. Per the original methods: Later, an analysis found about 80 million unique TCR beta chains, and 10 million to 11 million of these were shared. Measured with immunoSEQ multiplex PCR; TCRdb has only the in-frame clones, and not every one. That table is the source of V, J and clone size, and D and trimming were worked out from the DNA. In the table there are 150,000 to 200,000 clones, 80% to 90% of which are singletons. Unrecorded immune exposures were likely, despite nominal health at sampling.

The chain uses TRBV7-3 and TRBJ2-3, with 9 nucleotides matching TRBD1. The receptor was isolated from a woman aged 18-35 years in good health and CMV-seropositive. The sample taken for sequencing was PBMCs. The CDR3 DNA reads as TGTGCCAGCAGCAAAGGACAGGGGTTTGGCACAGATACGCAGTATTTT. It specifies CASSKGQGFGTDTQYF.